The subject of this entry is one TCR beta chain. Its antigen specificity is not known. Base qualities are not recorded, but no much larger clone differs from it by a single base. The cohort comprised more than 550 healthy bone marrow donors. All cohort members were sampled while nominally healthy, although unrecorded immune exposures were likely present. The donor was CMV seropositive and belonged to the group of 250 to 300 seropositive cohort members. Every donor gave a peripheral blood sample, and the peripheral blood mononuclear cells from that sample were used for TCR beta sequencing. The Qiagen DNeasy Blood Extraction Kit was used to extract genomic DNA from the blood cell samples. Counted from cysteine to phenylalanine, this CDR3 has 20 amino acids. The only DNA kept is the CDR3, 60 bases in frame from the first base. This entry comes from a study of cytomegalovirus exposure and HLA in healthy donors (dated by TCRdb to the late 2010s). Broadly, across the study: According to an earlier analysis of a few hundred of the donors, 150 million to 200 million T cells yielded 117 million unique TCR beta sequences and about 300 Gb of sequence data. An early release that covered about 600 HLA-typed donors contained approximately 300 gigabases of sequencing data and approximately 85 million unique TCR sequences. Of the 350 to 450 genotyped donors, over 70% fell in the genetic ancestry cluster associated with self-reported Caucasian donors. The aim of the study was to test whether cataloging public T cell receptors could identify signatures of past pathogen exposure. The study profiled the T cell repertoires of hundreds of subjects by immunosequencing and related them to cytomegalovirus serostatus. A separate validation cohort of approximately 120 different subjects was used in addition to the 666-subject first cohort. The study combined high-throughput TCR immunosequencing, statistical association of individual TCRs with disease status, and machine learning to predict cytomegalovirus infection status. A later analysis re-examined previously published TCR beta repertoires from over 500 donors and added high-resolution HLA genotyping to investigate patterns of TCR occurrence. Rather than using new phenotypic data, the later analysis identified candidate immune exposures from TCR beta sequences and from how often those sequences occurred across donors. An earlier analysis of fewer than 750 of the donors used high-throughput TCR beta sequencing to judge whether each TCR beta V gene segment behaved as functional or pseudogenic. Alongside the repertoire data, information on donor age, sex, ethnicity and CMV serostatus was compiled. In a later genetic analysis, genome-wide SNP genotypes for about 60% of the 666 donors were used, and that subset was treated as a discovery cohort. All discovery cohort repertoires had been generated using a single sequencing platform. HLA typing included class I and class II loci at four-digit resolution. The number of donors typed differed by locus, with roughly 629-640 for A, B, C, DRB1 and DQB1, roughly 520 for DQA1, over 600 for DPA1, and approximately 470 for DPB1. Because of strong linkage in the cohort, five DR-DQ haplotypes were treated as single units for association and clustering. On average, roughly 200,000 unique TCR beta nucleotide sequences were sequenced per donor among 300 to 500 genotyped donors of the cohort, with roughly 18% of those sequences being non-productive.

Libraries were made using the immunoSEQ multiplex PCR assay. A mixture of 60 forward primers for TCR Vbeta segments and 13 reverse primers for TCR Jbeta segments was used in the multiplex PCR. The CDR3 region of rearranged TCR beta genes was amplified from genomic DNA with a multiplex PCR assay. The amplified TCR beta libraries were sequenced on the Illumina HiSeq System as 87-base-pair reads. In the paper's pipeline: In a later analysis, about 80 million unique TCR beta chains were counted across the 690 or so repertoires, and some 10 million of these chains were shared by at least two donors. Raw reads were error-corrected and collapsed into unique sequences by a nearest-neighbor algorithm in which closely related sequences were merged to remove PCR and sequencing errors. V, D and J gene segments were assigned by aligning CDR3 sequences to IMGT reference sequences. For a sequence to be retained, a match of at least six nucleotides was required to both a V gene segment and a J gene segment. A rearrangement was called productive if the CDR3 had no stop codons and remained in frame with V and J, and every other rearrangement was called non-productive. CDR3 was defined according to IMGT convention as the region running from the second conserved V-encoded cysteine to the conserved J-encoded phenylalanine. The earlier analysis of about 570 of the donors excluded any sequence lacking an unambiguous match to a single V gene segment. An earlier analysis of 587 of the donors classified V segments as functional when productive rearrangements were above 56.7% and as segregating when the standard deviation between donors was above 5%. A statistical classification framework was developed to diagnose cytomegalovirus status using the catalog of TCR beta chain sequences. A later analysis assigned V and J genes by comparing TCR nucleotide sequences with IMGT/GENE-DB human TR gene sequences. In a later analysis, CDR3 sequences and most-parsimonious VDJ recombination scenarios were assigned using the TCRdist pipeline. In a later analysis, each TCR beta chain was defined by its CDR3 amino acid sequence together with its V-gene family, and reads lacking a unique V-gene family were excluded. To address suspected cross-contamination and a sequencing artifact, a later analysis removed some 620 highly shared, low-generation-probability nucleotide sequences. In a later analysis, a clonal expansion index was calculated for each public chain from normalized within-repertoire ranks of inferred template counts. A later analysis computed generation probabilities with a VDJ recombination model fitted to out-of-frame rearrangements, and checked the results against IGoR. In a later analysis, TCR-TCR, TCR-HLA and TCR-CMV co-occurrence was scored with hypergeometric tests, and a repertoire-size bias correction was applied to TCR pairs. In a later analysis, false discovery rates were estimated by permuting HLA or CMV assignments 20 times. A later analysis grouped co-occurring TCRs with DBSCAN, adding TCRdist sequence similarity when clustering within HLA-allele-positive subsets. Repertoires with fewer than 30,000 or more than 120,000 public chains, plus five repertoires with anomalous nucleotide sharing, were excluded from co-occurrence clustering. Here the immuneACCESS table is served through TCRdb, limited to in-frame sequences with V and J called. Missing clones are a known gap in these copies; in checked studies unresolved V genes cover under half, and the rest lacks a known reason. The V and J calls and clone size come from that table; D and trimming were worked out from the DNA. The sample records about 130,000 clones, approximately 17% of which are singletons. About 3% of the sample belongs to the ten largest clones.

Study-wide findings and limitations: A later analysis found that HLA-associated TCR beta chains were more clonally expanded and had lower generation probabilities than equally common non-associated chains. A later analysis associated 17,000 or so TCR beta sequences with specific HLA alleles at a false discovery rate of 0.05. Presence/absence analyses assumed roughly uniform sequencing depth across donors, an assumption that may not hold. Linkage disequilibrium might explain the correlated functional status among segregating V segments, but an unknown experimental factor could not be excluded. Because some donors lacked HLA typing at each locus, the association tests relied only on the typed subset. Some IMGT-functional V segments, including TRBV6-2 and TRBV6-3, could not be distinguished by the 87-base-pair reads and were therefore excluded. When HLA alleles, especially DR and DQ, strongly co-occurred, attributing TCR associations to individual alleles was difficult. Most CMV-associated TCR beta chains appeared to be HLA-restricted in a later analysis, and the HLA associations seemed to be driven largely by CMV exposure. A later genetic analysis associated a missense DCLRE1C variant with V-gene and J-gene trimming of TCR beta chains, and an independent cohort replicated the association. This cohort had only TCR beta chains sequenced, and the lack of alpha or paired-chain data limited which features could be detected. Most TCR sequences were seen in very few donors, while some public TCRs were found in many individuals. In an earlier analysis of some 640 of the donors, most TCR beta V segments were observed in productive rearrangements about 87% or about 30% of the time, broadly matching IMGT annotations. In a later analysis, TCR association rates were found to vary across HLA loci, with the most associated TCRs seen for DRB1 alleles and the fewest for HLA-C alleles. A total of about 180 TCR beta chains were listed by the study as associated with cytomegalovirus. Because counts were too low, around 18 rarely observed V segments, including chromosome 9 orphons, were left out of the earlier analysis of some 640 of the donors. In both the original and validation cohorts, the classifier was reported to diagnose cytomegalovirus status with high specificity and sensitivity. In a later genetic analysis, fewer N-insertions in productive TCRs were reported among donors in an Asian-associated ancestry cluster than the 666-donor mean. A few of the identified cytomegalovirus-associated TCR beta chains were confirmed in vitro to be specific for cytomegalovirus antigens. The authors suggested that the approach could potentially be generalized to other disease states and immunological phenotypes. A further reported finding was that TCR beta sequences accurately predicted the HLA-A and HLA-B alleles for most subjects in the first cohort. A later analysis reported that several top co-occurrence clusters appeared linked to parvovirus B19, influenza, CMV and Epstein-Barr virus. Immune exposure information for the cohort was limited to CMV serostatus. The sequencing pipeline was judged likely to have produced a cluster of highly shared sequence variants as a technical artifact.

The source material was PBMCs. This receptor was taken from a female donor in good health and CMV-seropositive. The chain links TRBV21-1 with TRBJ1-5; the DNA was not compared with TRBD1, the D call given in the table. TRBV21-1 represents a pseudogene. The nucleotide sequence reads as follows: TGTGCCAGCAGCAAAGTAATTGCAGGGGGGCATGTGTATAGCAATCAGCCCCAGCATTTT. Protein translation: CASSKVIAGGHVYSNQPQHF.